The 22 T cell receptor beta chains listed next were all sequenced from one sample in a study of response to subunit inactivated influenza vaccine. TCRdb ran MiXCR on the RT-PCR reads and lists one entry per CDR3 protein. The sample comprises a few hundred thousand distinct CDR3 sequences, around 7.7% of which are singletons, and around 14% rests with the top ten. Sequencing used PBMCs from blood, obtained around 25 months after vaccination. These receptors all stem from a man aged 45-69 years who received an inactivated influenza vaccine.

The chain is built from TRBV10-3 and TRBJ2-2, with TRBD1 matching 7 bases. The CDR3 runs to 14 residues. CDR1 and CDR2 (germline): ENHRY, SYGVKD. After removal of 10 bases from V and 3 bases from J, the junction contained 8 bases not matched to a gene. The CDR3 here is CATGEQGYTGELFF. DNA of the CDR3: TGTGCCACCGGAGAACAGGGGTACACCGGGGAGCTGTTTTTT.

The CDR3 sequence is CAISESKGLPMQYF. CDR3 coding DNA: TGTGCCATCAGTGAGTCGAAGGGACTGCCGATGCAGTACTTC. This sequence joins TRBV10-3 and TRBJ2-7, with D possibly matching TRBD2 (6 bases). Per germline, CDR1 ENHRY and CDR2 SYGVKD. Trimming left V 0 bases short and J 9 bases short, with 15 bases between. The CDR3 spans 14 residues.

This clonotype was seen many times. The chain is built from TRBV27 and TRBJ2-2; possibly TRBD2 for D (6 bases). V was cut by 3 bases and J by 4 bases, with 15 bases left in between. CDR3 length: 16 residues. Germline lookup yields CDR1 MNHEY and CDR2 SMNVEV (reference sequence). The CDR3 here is CASSLRGAVGTGELFF. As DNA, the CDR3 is TGTGCCAGCAGTTTGCGGGGCGCGGTGGGCACCGGGGAGCTGTTTTTT.

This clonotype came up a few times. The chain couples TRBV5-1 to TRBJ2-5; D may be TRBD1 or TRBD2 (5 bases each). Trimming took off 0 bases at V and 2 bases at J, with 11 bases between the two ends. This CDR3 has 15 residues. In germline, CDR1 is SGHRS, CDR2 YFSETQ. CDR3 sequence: CASSLAGPMQETQYF. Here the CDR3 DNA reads TGCGCCAGCAGCTTGGCGGGACCGATGCAAGAGACCCAGTACTTC.

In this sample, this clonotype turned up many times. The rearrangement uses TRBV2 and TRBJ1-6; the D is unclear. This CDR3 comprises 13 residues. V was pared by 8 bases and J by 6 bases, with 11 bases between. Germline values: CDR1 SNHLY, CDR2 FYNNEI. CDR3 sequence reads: CASAVESNSPLHF. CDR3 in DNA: TGTGCCAGCGCGGTGGAGTCTAATTCACCCCTCCACTTT.

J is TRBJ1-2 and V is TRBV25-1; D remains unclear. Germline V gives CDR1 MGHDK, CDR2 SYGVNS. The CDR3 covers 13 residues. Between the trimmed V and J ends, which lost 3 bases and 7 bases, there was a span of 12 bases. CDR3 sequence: CASSDSRTSGYTF. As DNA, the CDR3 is TGTGCCAGCAGTGATTCCCGGACCAGTGGCTACACCTTC.

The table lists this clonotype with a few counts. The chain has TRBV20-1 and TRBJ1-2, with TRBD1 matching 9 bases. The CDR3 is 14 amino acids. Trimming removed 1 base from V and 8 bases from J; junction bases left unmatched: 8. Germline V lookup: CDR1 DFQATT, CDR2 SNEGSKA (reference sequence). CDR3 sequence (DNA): TGCAGTGCTAGAGTGAGGGACAGGGTCCGAGGCTACACCTTC. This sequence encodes CSARVRDRVRGYTF.

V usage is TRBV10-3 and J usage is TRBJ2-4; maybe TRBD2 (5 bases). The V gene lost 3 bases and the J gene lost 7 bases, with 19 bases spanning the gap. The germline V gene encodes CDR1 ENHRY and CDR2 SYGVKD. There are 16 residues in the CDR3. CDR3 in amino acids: CAISESPLARENIQYF. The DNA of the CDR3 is TGTGCCATCAGTGAATCCCCCTTGGCTAGGGAGAACATTCAGTACTTC.

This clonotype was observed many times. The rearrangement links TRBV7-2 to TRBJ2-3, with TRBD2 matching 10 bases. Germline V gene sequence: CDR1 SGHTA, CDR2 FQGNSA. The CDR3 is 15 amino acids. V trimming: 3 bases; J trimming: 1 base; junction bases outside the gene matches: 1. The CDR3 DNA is TGTGCCAGCAGCTTCCTAGCGGGGGGCACAGATACGCAGTATTTT. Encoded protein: CASSFLAGGTDTQYF.

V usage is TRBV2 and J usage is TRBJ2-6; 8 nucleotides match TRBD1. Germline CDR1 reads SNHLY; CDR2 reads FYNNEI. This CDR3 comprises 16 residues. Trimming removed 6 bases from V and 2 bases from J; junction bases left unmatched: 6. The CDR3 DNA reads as TGTGCCAGCAGCGCGGACAGGGTTGCTGGGGCCAACGTCCTGACTTTC. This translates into CASSADRVAGANVLTF.

For the CDR3, the DNA is TGTGCCAGCAGCCAAGATCGTTGGAGGACAGGGGGCTACGAGCAGTACTTC. This gives the protein CASSQDRWRTGGYEQYF. This chain joins TRBV3-1 and TRBJ2-7; 10 bases match TRBD1. Trimming took 0 bases from V and 3 from J; bases not matched to a gene: 8. The V gene's germline CDR1 is LGHDT and CDR2 YNNKEL (reference sequence). The CDR3 is made up of 17 amino acids.

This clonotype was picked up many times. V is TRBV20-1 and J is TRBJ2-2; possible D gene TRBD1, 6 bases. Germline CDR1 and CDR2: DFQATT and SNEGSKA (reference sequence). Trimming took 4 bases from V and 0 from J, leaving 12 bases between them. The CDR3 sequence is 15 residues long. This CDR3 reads CSATQQGANTGELFF. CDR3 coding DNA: TGCAGTGCTACCCAACAGGGTGCGAACACCGGGGAGCTGTTTTTT.

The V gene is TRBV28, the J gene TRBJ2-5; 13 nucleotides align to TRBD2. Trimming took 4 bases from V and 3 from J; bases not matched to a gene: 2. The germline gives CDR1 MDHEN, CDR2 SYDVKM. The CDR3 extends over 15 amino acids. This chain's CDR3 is CASSSTSGGEETQYF. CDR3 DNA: TGTGCCAGCAGTTCAACTAGCGGGGGGGAAGAGACCCAGTACTTC.

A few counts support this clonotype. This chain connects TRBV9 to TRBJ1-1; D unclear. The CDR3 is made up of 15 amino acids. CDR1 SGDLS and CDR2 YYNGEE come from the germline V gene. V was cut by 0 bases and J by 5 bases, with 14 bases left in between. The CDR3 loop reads CASSVAGGRGTEAFF. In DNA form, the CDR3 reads TGTGCCAGCAGCGTAGCGGGAGGGAGAGGGACTGAAGCTTTCTTT.

The CDR3 bases are TGTGCCAGCAGCTTAGATCGTCCTAGTAGCACAGATACGCAGTATTTT. This gives the protein CASSLDRPSSTDTQYF. The V call is TRBV11-2, the J call TRBJ2-3; D uncertain. CDR3 length: 16 amino acids. The germline V and J ends were trimmed by 0 bases and 0 bases, with 10 bases remaining between them. Looked up from germline, CDR1 is SGHAT and CDR2 is FQNNGV. The complete variable domain, with remaining parts taken from reference TRBV11-2 and TRBJ2-3, reads EAGVAQSPRYKIIEKRQSVAFWCNPISGHATLYWYQQILGQGPKLLIQFQNNGVVDDSQLPKDRFSAERLKGVDSTLKIQPAKLEDSAVYLCASSLDRPSSTDTQYFGPGTRLTVL.

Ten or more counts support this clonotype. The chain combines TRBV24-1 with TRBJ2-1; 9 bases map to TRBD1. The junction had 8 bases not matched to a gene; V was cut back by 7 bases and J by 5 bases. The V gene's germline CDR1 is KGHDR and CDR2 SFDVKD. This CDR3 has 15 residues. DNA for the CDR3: TGTGCCACCAGCGTAAGACAGGGGGAAGACAATGAGCAGTTCTTC. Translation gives CATSVRQGEDNEQFF.

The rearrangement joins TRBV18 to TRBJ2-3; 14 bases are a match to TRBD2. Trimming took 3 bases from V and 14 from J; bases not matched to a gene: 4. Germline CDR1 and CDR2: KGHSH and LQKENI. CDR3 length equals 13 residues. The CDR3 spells CASSPGTSGSSYF. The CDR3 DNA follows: TGTGCCAGCTCACCGGGGACTAGCGGGAGTTCGTATTTT.

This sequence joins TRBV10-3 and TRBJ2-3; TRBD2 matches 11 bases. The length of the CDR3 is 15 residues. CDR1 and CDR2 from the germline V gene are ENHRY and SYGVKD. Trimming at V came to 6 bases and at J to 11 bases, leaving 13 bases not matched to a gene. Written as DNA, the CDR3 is TGTGCCATCAGCCAACTAGCGGGGGAATGGGTCGGGCAGTATTTT. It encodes CAISQLAGEWVGQYF.

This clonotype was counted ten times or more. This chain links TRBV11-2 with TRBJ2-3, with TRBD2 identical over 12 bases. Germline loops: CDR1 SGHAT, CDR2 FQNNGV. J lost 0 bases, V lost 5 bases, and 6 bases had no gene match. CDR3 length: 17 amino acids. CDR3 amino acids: CASSRLAGAHSTDTQYF. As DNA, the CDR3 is TGTGCCAGCAGCCGACTAGCGGGGGCCCATAGCACAGATACGCAGTATTTT.

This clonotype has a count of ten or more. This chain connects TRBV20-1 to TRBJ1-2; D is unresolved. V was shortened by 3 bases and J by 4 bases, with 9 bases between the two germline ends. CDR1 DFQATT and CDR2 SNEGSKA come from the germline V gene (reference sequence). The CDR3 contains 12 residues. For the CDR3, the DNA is TGCAGTGCTAGGATTGCCCCCTATGGCTACACCTTC. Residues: CSARIAPYGYTF.

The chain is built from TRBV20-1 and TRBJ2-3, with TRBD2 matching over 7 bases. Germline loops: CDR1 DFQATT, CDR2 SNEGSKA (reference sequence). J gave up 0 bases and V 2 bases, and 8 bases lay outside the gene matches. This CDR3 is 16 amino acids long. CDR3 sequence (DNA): TGCAGTGCTAGATTAGGCGGGAGCACTAGCACAGATACGCAGTATTTT. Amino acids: CSARLGGSTSTDTQYF.

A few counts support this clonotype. This CDR3 reads CASSQVWRESGEQFF. Written as DNA, the CDR3 is TGCGCCAGCAGCCAAGTTTGGCGGGAGAGTGGTGAGCAGTTCTTC. The chain combines TRBV4-3 with TRBJ2-1; TRBD2 agrees at 7 bases. Per germline, CDR1 LGHNA and CDR2 YSLEER. Losses at the gene ends were 1 base for V and 9 bases for J; bases not matched to a gene: 9. The CDR3 extends over 15 amino acids.